This T cell receptor beta chain was captured by sequencing in a study of cytomegalovirus exposure and HLA in healthy donors. Study-level findings and limits: In a later analysis, TCR beta V- and J-gene trimming was associated with a missense DCLRE1C variant.

Remarks on this clone: Its antigen is currently unknown.

The PCR used 60 Vbeta and 13 Jbeta primers. Clones were sequenced by immunoSEQ multiplex PCR, and TCRdb holds only the in-frame ones, with some missing. This table holds about 190,000 clones, under 85% found once. V gave up 2 bases and J gave up 6 bases, with 11 bases separating them. CDR3 length: 14 residues. Germline assignment: CDR1 SGHTA and CDR2 FQGNSA. Donors showed nominal health when sampled, although they likely had unrecorded immune exposures. The sequence came from a man aged 50 to 59 in good health and CMV-seronegative. Source material: PBMCs. The V gene is TRBV7-2, the J gene TRBJ1-5; the D is unclear. CDR3 coding DNA: TGTGCCAGCAGCTTAAATTTGAGTCCTCAGCCCCAGCATTTT. Protein product: CASSLNLSPQPQHF.